What follows are 26 T cell receptor beta chains derived from one specimen sequenced in a study of type 1 regulatory T cells. TCRdb re-analysed the reads in MiXCR, keeping a single row per CDR3 protein. This repertoire shows under 85,000 distinct CDR3 sequences, around 49% found once; its top ten account for more than 2%. Their target antigens are unknown. Input material: cultured non-Tr1 T cells, either the whole culture or a sorted T cell fraction (not recorded which). All receptors come from a human donor in good health.

This clonotype has just a few counts. The chain has TRBV12-3 or TRBV12-4 and TRBJ2-5; TRBD2 is a possible D gene (6 bases). The CDR3 is 15 amino acids. Trimming left V 3 bases short and J 4 bases short, with 15 bases between. CDR3 DNA: TGTGCCAGCAGTTTCATTCAATGGGGACTAGAGACCCAGTACTTC. Its translation: CASSFIQWGLETQYF.

This clonotype was seen only a few times. The CDR3 DNA is TGTGCCACCAGTGAAAGTCCCGAGCAGTACTTC. This gives the protein CATSESPEQYF. The rearrangement links TRBV24-1 to TRBJ2-7; D call uncertain. Per germline, CDR1 KGHDR and CDR2 SFDVKD. This CDR3 has 11 residues. The ends were cut back, 4 bases at V and 6 bases at J, with 6 bases in the middle.

V gene TRBV12-3 or TRBV12-4 combines with J gene TRBJ1-1; D uncertain. The CDR3 consists of 14 residues. V was trimmed by 6 bases and J by 1 base, leaving 12 bases between them. The CDR3 nucleotides read TGTGCCAGCAGCCCCGTGGGTAGGAACACTGAAGCTTTCTTT. Protein product: CASSPVGRNTEAFF.

This chain links TRBV10-3 with TRBJ2-7, with D tentatively TRBD1 (5 bases). V was trimmed by 3 bases and J by 4 bases, leaving 19 bases between them. Germline V gene lookup returns CDR1 ENHRY and CDR2 SYGVKD. The CDR3 has 16 residues. The CDR3 is CAISDPNGRSGYEQYF. CDR3 nucleotides: TGTGCCATCAGTGACCCTAATGGCAGGTCAGGGTACGAGCAGTACTTC.

For the CDR3, the DNA is TGCGCCAGCAGCCCGGGACAGGGGGTGGATACGCAGTATTTT. Protein sequence: CASSPGQGVDTQYF. The J gene is TRBJ2-3, the V gene TRBV5-1, with 11 bases aligning to TRBD1. Germline-derived CDR1 and CDR2 are SGHRS and YFSETQ. This CDR3 spans 14 amino acids. J was trimmed by 6 bases and V by 4 bases; bases with no gene match: 4.

CDR3 residues: CASSKEGLWDTQYF. CDR3 coding DNA: TGTGCCAGTAGTAAAGAAGGTCTTTGGGATACGCAGTATTTT. The rearrangement joins TRBV19 to TRBJ2-3; D call uncertain. V dropped 4 bases and J dropped 6 bases, with 14 bases sitting between them. The germline V gene has CDR1 LNHDA and CDR2 SQIVND (reference sequence). The CDR3 is 14 amino acids.

This clonotype has just a few counts. The chain carries TRBV6-2 or TRBV6-3 and TRBJ1-2; D uncertain. This CDR3 has 14 residues. Trimming took 5 bases from V and 5 from J, leaving 15 bases between them. The germline gives CDR1 MNHEY, CDR2 SVGEGT. The CDR3 region is CASSPHLLGYGYTF. CDR3 coding DNA: TGTGCCAGCAGTCCCCATCTATTAGGGTATGGCTACACCTTC.

The chain has TRBV24-1 and TRBJ2-5; 9 nucleotides match TRBD2. J gave up 3 bases and V 2 bases, and 9 bases lay outside the gene matches. This CDR3 has 17 amino acids. The germline V gene encodes CDR1 KGHDR and CDR2 SFDVKD. DNA for the CDR3: TGTGCCACCAGTGATTACGACCTAGCGGGAATAAAAGAGACCCAGTACTTC. It translates to CATSDYDLAGIKETQYF.

The chain is built from TRBV7-9 and TRBJ2-7; D gene ambiguous. The CDR3 is 11 residues long. V gave up 5 bases and J gave up 4 bases, with 6 bases separating them. Germline CDR1 and CDR2: SEHNR and FQNEAQ (reference sequence). Here the CDR3 DNA reads TGTGCCAGCAGCAGTACGTACGAGCAGTACTTC. Its translation: CASSSTYEQYF.

V and J are TRBV12-3 or TRBV12-4 and TRBJ1-6; a possible D gene is TRBD1 (6 bases). The V end was cut by 6 bases, the J end by 10 bases, with 16 bases between. The CDR3 has 14 amino acids. The CDR3 DNA reads TGTGCCAGCAGGGCCCAGGGGACGGGCTCACCCCTCCACTTT. Protein: CASRAQGTGSPLHF.

The chain links TRBV19 to TRBJ1-2; D perhaps matches TRBD1 (5 bases). The V end lost 5 bases, the J end lost 3 bases, and 22 bases lay between the germline ends. The germline CDR1 and CDR2 sequences are LNHDA and SQIVND (reference sequence). CDR3 size: 17 residues. This chain's CDR3 is CASSSVLRGRNHYGYTF. For the CDR3, the DNA is TGTGCCAGTAGTTCTGTACTTAGGGGACGGAACCACTATGGCTACACCTTC.

The rearrangement links TRBV7-6 to TRBJ1-3, with D maybe TRBD1 (5 bases). The CDR3 runs to 16 residues. Germline loops: CDR1 SGHVS, CDR2 FNYEAQ. The germline V and J ends were trimmed by 1 base and 2 bases, with 12 bases remaining between them. DNA for the CDR3: TGTGCCAGCAGCTTAGAGTCACCGGGGGCTGGAAACACCATATATTTT. Translated, it gives CASSLESPGAGNTIYF.

The chain recombines TRBV12-3 or TRBV12-4 with TRBJ1-1; D uncertain. The CDR3 consists of 14 residues. Trimming left V 5 bases short and J 8 bases short, with 18 bases between. CDR3 nucleotide sequence: TGTGCCAGCAGTATGTCTCCCCCTGGAGGGGAAGCTTTCTTT. This gives the protein CASSMSPPGGEAFF.

This chain links TRBV10-3 with TRBJ2-5; D is perhaps TRBD1 or TRBD2 (5 bases each). Germline V gives CDR1 ENHRY, CDR2 SYGVKD. The V end lost 5 bases, the J end lost 5 bases, and 18 bases lay between the germline ends. The CDR3 spans 15 residues. CDR3 sequence: CAISPRDQSPETQYF. In DNA form, the CDR3 reads TGTGCCATCAGTCCTCGGGACCAGAGCCCGGAGACCCAGTACTTC.

This clonotype showed up just a few times. The rearrangement joins TRBV20-1 to TRBJ1-2; D gene uncertain. The CDR3 length is 12 residues. Trimming removed 0 bases from V and 5 bases from J, with 7 bases in between. CDR1 is DFQATT, CDR2 SNEGSKA, per germline (reference sequence). Written as DNA, the CDR3 is TGCAGTGCTAGAGATGAGGGTTATGGCTACACCTTC. Protein: CSARDEGYGYTF.

The chain joins TRBV7-6 to TRBJ2-1, with TRBD1 identical over 9 bases. Germline V CDR1 and CDR2: SGHVS, FNYEAQ. V dropped 0 bases and J dropped 3; count of bases not matched to a gene: 0. The CDR3 consists of 15 residues. CDR3 nucleotide sequence: TGTGCCAGCAGCTTAGCGGGACAGGGCTACAATGAGCAGTTCTTC. Its translation is CASSLAGQGYNEQFF.

The V gene is TRBV9, the J gene TRBJ2-3; D not certain. Per germline, CDR1 SGDLS and CDR2 YYNGEE. The CDR3 covers 14 residues. Deletions cut 0 bases from V and 6 bases from J, with 11 bases between. The CDR3 coding sequence is TGTGCCAGCAGCGTAGGGGCAAGGATTGATACGCAGTATTTT. This translates into CASSVGARIDTQYF.

The chain recombines TRBV6-2 or TRBV6-3 with TRBJ1-1; 10 nucleotides line up with TRBD1. Germline trimming cut 8 bases from V and 7 bases from J; bases unmatched to any gene: 7. CDR1 and CDR2 (germline): MNHEY, SVGEGT. The CDR3 contains 13 residues. The CDR3 sequence: CASGSGQGLEAFF. CDR3 bases: TGTGCCAGCGGATCGGGACAGGGGCTTGAAGCTTTCTTT.

The chain employs TRBV5-1 and TRBJ2-5, with D tentatively TRBD2 (6 bases). This CDR3 has 14 amino acids. Germline V lookup: CDR1 SGHRS, CDR2 YFSETQ. V was clipped by 0 bases and J by 3 bases, with 9 bases between them. CDR3 in amino acids: CASSLVWGEETQYF. The CDR3 bases are TGCGCCAGCAGCTTGGTCTGGGGGGAAGAGACCCAGTACTTC.

This clonotype has a handful of counts. This chain's CDR3 is CATGSLNNEQFF. DNA for the CDR3: TGTGCCACCGGGAGCTTAAACAATGAGCAGTTCTTC. This rearrangement joins TRBV10-3 to TRBJ2-1; tentatively, D is TRBD2 (6 bases). The V gene's germline CDR1 is ENHRY and CDR2 SYGVKD. This CDR3 spans 12 amino acids. V lost 10 bases and J lost 5, with 12 bases in between.

The chain combines TRBV20-1 with TRBJ2-5; TRBD2 aligns across 12 bases. The germline V gene has CDR1 DFQATT and CDR2 SNEGSKA (reference sequence). V shed 6 bases and J 2 bases; nucleotides not matched to a gene: 13. This CDR3 spans 17 amino acids. The CDR3 DNA follows: TGCAGTGCCGCCCGGGCTAGCGGGGGGGCCCCTCAAGAGACCCAGTACTTC. Protein: CSAARASGGAPQETQYF.

The rearrangement links TRBV29-1 to TRBJ2-3; TRBD1 matches at 7 bases. V was pared by 3 bases and J by 1 base, with 4 bases of the junction left unmatched. Germline CDR1 and CDR2: SQVTM and ANQGSEA. The CDR3 runs to 14 residues. CDR3 nucleotides: TGCAGCGTTGACGGACAGGTGGGCACAGATACGCAGTATTTT. Its translation is CSVDGQVGTDTQYF.

The chain carries TRBV7-2 and TRBJ1-5; TRBD1 is a possible D gene (5 bases). Germline CDR1 reads SGHTA; CDR2 reads FQGNSA. The CDR3 consists of 15 residues. Trimming cost V 5 bases and J 4 bases, with 15 bases left between them. Written as DNA, the CDR3 is TGTGCCAGCAGCCTGCGGGACGGAGCAAATCAGCCCCAGCATTTT. It specifies CASSLRDGANQPQHF.

This clonotype has just a few counts. The chain combines TRBV12-3 or TRBV12-4 with TRBJ2-5; the match to TRBD2 covers 12 bases. CDR3 length equals 15 residues. The J segment lost 4 bases and the V segment lost 7 bases, leaving 7 bases of the junction unmatched. CDR3 sequence (DNA): TGTGCCAGCAAATGGCTAGCGGGGGGGGGAGAGACCCAGTACTTC. Protein sequence: CASKWLAGGGETQYF.

There are a few counts of this clonotype. V usage is TRBV7-9 and J usage is TRBJ2-1; 7 positions match TRBD2. Germline V gene lookup returns CDR1 SEHNR and CDR2 FQNEAQ (reference sequence). CDR3 size: 13 residues. Germline trimming cut 4 bases from V and 9 bases from J; bases unmatched to any gene: 6. The CDR3 DNA is TGTGCCAGCAGCTACATCCCGGGGGGTGAGCAGTTCTTC. Its protein is CASSYIPGGEQFF.

CDR3 in amino acids: CASSPRWGQNTEAFF. The CDR3 DNA reads TGTGCCAGCAGCCCAAGGTGGGGGCAAAACACTGAAGCTTTCTTT. The V and J genes are TRBV27 and TRBJ1-1, with D possibly matching TRBD1 (6 bases). Trimming cost V 6 bases and J 2 bases, with 16 bases left between them. CDR3 length equals 15 residues. Germline CDR1 and CDR2: MNHEY and SMNVEV (reference sequence).